This T cell receptor (beta chain) was sequenced in a study of PD-L1 blockade in urothelial cancer. Study-wide background: Male sex and bladder-origin urothelial cancer were recorded for about 85% of the roughly 30 patients.

CDR3 length: 13 amino acids. Germline V gene lookup returns CDR1 SSHAT and CDR2 FNYEAQ (reference sequence). Patients yielded 1 to 8 samples each, pretreatment and on-treatment. Comment on this clone: A read error may produce the germline difference seen at one junction end.

Assay used: immunoSEQ multiplex PCR; TCRdb lists only in-frame clones, some missing. The table lists tens of thousands of clones, approximately 86% of them singletons. V is TRBV7-7 and J is TRBJ2-1; possibly TRBD1 or TRBD2 for D (5 bases each). The input for sequencing was PBMCs, taken around atezolizumab (anti-PD-L1) treatment. The receptor's source is a man in his 60s with urothelial cancer. This CDR3 is CASSLEGPNEQFF. Written as DNA, the CDR3 is TGTGCTAGCAGCTTAGAGGGGCCGAATGAGCAGTTCTTC.